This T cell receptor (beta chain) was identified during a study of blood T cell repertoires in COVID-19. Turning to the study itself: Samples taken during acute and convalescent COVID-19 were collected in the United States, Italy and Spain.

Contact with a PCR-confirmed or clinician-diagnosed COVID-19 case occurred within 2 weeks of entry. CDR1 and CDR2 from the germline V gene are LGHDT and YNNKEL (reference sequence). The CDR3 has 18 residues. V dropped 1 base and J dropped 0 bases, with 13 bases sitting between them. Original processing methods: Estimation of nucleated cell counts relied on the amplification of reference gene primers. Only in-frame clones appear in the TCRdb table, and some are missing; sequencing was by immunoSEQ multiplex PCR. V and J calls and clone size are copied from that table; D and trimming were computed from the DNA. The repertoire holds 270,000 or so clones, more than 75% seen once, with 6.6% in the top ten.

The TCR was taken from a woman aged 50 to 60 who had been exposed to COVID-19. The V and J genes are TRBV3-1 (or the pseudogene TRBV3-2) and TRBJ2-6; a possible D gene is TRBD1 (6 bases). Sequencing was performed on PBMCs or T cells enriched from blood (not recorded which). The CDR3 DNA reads TGTGCCAGCAGCCAAGGACAGGATGGGATCTCTGGGGCCAACGTCCTGACTTTC. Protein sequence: CASSQGQDGISGANVLTF.